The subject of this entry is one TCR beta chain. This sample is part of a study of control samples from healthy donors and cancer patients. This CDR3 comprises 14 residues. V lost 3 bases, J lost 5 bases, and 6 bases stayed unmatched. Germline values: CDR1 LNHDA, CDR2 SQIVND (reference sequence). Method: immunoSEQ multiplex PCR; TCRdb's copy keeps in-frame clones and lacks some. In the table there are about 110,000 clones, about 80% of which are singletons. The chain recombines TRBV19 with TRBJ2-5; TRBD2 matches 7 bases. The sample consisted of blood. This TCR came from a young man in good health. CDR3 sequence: CASSMGGIGETQYF. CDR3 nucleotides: TGTGCCAGTAGTATGGGGGGGATAGGGGAGACCCAGTACTTC.